This T cell receptor beta chain stems from a study of blood T cell repertoires in COVID-19. Turning to the study itself: Acute and convalescent COVID-19 specimens originated in the United States, Italy and Spain.

Sequencing used immunoSEQ multiplex PCR; TCRdb keeps in-frame clones, though not all of them. The table includes roughly 150,000 clones, about 80% detected once. The CDR3 is made up of 12 amino acids. Trimming shortened V by 3 bases and J by 6 bases, and 5 bases separated the two germline ends. Germline CDR1 reads MGHRA; CDR2 reads YSYEKL. This sequence was found in a man aged 55 to 70 with acute or convalescent COVID-19. This chain joins TRBV4-1 and TRBJ1-4; no reliable D call. The sample consisted of peripheral blood. Written as DNA, the CDR3 is TGCGCCAGCAGCCAGGCCTATGAAAAACTGTTTTTT. Translation gives CASSQAYEKLFF.